This T cell receptor beta chain was captured in a study of blood T cell repertoires in COVID-19 (dated by TCRdb to about 2020). Notes on the research overall: Samples covering the acute and convalescent phases of COVID-19 were provided by collaborators in the United States, Italy and Spain. The prospective study material was composed of cDNA or gDNA derived from T cells, B-cell-depleted T cells, or PBMCs. Subjects who had been exposed to COVID-19, were actively infected with it, or had recovered from it provided the deeply sampled blood TCRbeta repertoires that made up the dataset. The repertoires were released in a freely available public database intended as a resource for research on the immune response to SARS-CoV-2. The samples were drawn from the first 160 participants of the ongoing ImmuneRACE study and from some 1,300 subjects provided by 6 global collaborators. The sample metadata nearly always contained a de-identified subject ID, COVID-19 status, age in years and sex. Where available, HLA class I and class II types were obtained from metadata supplied by the sample provider rather than from assay-based typing. The paper's findings and limits, for the study overall: The quantity of clinical and demographic metadata differed by source and by participant and was supplied without curation.

The collaborating institutions used their own protocols to collect whole blood in K2EDTA tubes. For TCRbeta analysis, collaborator samples were shipped as frozen whole blood, as isolated PBMCs, or as DNA extracted from either sample type. TCRbeta CDR3 regions were amplified from genomic DNA by means of the immunoSEQ Assay, a bias-controlled multiplex PCR. Under the source paper's analysis protocol: The number of nucleated cells in each sample was estimated by amplification of reference gene primers within the assay. Sequence reads were collapsed and filtered to measure the absolute abundance of every unique TCRbeta CDR3 rearrangement. For each sample, productive Simpson clonality was calculated as the square root of Simpson's diversity index over productive rearrangements. In TCRdb, the immuneACCESS table is reduced to in-frame sequences with V and J assigned. These tables do not hold every clone; where another copy was compared, an unresolved V gene accounts for under half, and the others remain unexplained. V and J calls and clone size are as listed in that table; D and trimming were resolved from the DNA. The sample includes about 39,000 clones, with just under 95% observed a single time. Together, the top ten hold approximately 4.2% of the sample.

Note on this clone: Its antigen is currently not known. Base-call qualities are not available, and no considerably larger clone is one nucleotide away.

From the germline V gene, CDR1 is ENHRY and CDR2 is SYGVKD. V and J are trimmed by 8 bases and 1 base, and the gene matches miss 25 bases of the junction. Including the terminal cysteine and phenylalanine, the CDR3 comprises 23 residues. Only the CDR3 region is kept as DNA, spanning 69 bases read in frame from base 1. This sequence was found in a human donor with active COVID-19. The donor label of this sample is uncertain. Here the chain combines TRBV10-3 and TRBJ2-4, with 14 bases matching TRBD2. Material for sequencing was peripheral blood. The base sequence is TGTGCCATCCACGGGATACCGGGACTAGCGGGAGATTGCCTGAGGCTGGCCAAAAACATTCAGTACTTC. It translates to CAIHGIPGLAGDCLRLAKNIQYF.